This T cell receptor beta chain was obtained from a study of blood T cell repertoires in COVID-19. The overall study: Sources were T cells, B-cell-depleted T cells, or PBMCs; the material itself was cDNA or gDNA.

The CDR3 runs 14 residues. From germline, CDR1 is SGHNT and CDR2 YYREEE (reference sequence). Trimming removed 0 bases from V and 3 bases from J, with 9 bases in between. Sequencing was performed with immunoSEQ multiplex PCR; in TCRdb, only in-frame clones are kept and a portion is missing. The data contain almost 350,000 clones, about 90% of them singletons. Up to 2 weeks before entering the study, exposed participants had met a COVID-19 case. The source material was PBMCs or T cells enriched from blood (not recorded which). The rearrangement links TRBV5-4 to TRBJ1-2; D is unclear. This receptor was taken from a woman in her thirties who had been exposed to COVID-19. As DNA, the CDR3 is TGTGCCAGCAGCTTGGACCCTCAGGACTATGGCTACACCTTC. It encodes CASSLDPQDYGYTF.